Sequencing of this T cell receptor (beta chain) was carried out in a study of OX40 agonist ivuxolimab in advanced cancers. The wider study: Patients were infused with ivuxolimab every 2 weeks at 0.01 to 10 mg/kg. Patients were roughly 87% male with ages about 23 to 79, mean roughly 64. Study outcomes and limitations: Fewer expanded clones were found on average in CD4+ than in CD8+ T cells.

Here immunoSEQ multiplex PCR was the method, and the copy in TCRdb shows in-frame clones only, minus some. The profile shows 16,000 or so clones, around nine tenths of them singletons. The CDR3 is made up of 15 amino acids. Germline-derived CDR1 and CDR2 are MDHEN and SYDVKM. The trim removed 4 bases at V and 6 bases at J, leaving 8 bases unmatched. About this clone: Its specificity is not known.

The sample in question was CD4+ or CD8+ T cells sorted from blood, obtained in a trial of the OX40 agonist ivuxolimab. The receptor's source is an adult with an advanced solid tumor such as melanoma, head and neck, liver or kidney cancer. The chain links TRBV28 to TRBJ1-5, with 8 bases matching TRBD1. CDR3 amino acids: CASSSQGAGGQPQHF. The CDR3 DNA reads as TGTGCCAGCAGTTCCCAGGGGGCCGGGGGTCAGCCCCAGCATTTT.